Below are 29 T cell receptor beta chains sequenced from a single sample in a study of control samples from healthy donors and cancer patients. Method: immunoSEQ multiplex PCR; TCRdb's copy keeps in-frame clones and lacks some. The sample lists approximately 100,000 clones, 90% seen once, with under 4.5% in the top ten. Sample: blood. These receptors came from a human donor in good health. The donor label of this sample is uncertain.

The chain links TRBV6-2 or TRBV6-3 to TRBJ1-1; possible D gene TRBD1, 6 bases. This CDR3 is 14 amino acids long. Germline values: CDR1 MNHEY, CDR2 SVGEGT. V was cut by 0 bases and J by 4 bases, with 9 bases left in between. DNA for the CDR3: TGTGCCAGCAGTTACTCCGGGGGGCCCACTGAAGCTTTCTTT. Its protein is CASSYSGGPTEAFF.

J is TRBJ2-7 and V is TRBV12-3 or TRBV12-4, with 8 bases that match TRBD1. The CDR3 runs to 12 residues. J was trimmed by 12 bases and V by 3 bases; bases with no gene match: 7. DNA of the CDR3: TGTGCCAGCAGTTTTGGCAGGGGGCGCGCGTACGTC. This sequence encodes CASSFGRGRAYV.

The rearrangement uses TRBV11-2 and TRBJ1-2; 7 nucleotides line up with TRBD1. The CDR3 runs to 15 residues. Trimming took 5 bases from V and 6 from J; bases not matched to a gene: 12. CDR1 is SGHAT and CDR2 is FQNNGV in the germline V gene. The CDR3 coding sequence is TGTGCCAGCAGCCCTGGACAGGCAGCTTATGATGGCTACACCTTC. This codes for CASSPGQAAYDGYTF.

The chain couples TRBV3-1 (or the pseudogene TRBV3-2) to TRBJ2-2; tentatively, D is TRBD1 (6 bases). Germline V gene sequence: CDR1 LGHDT, CDR2 YNNKEL (reference sequence). V was clipped by 0 bases and J by 2 bases, with 10 bases between them. CDR3 length equals 16 residues. In DNA form, the CDR3 reads TGTGCCAGCAGCCAAGATAGGGGGTACAACACCGGGGAGCTGTTTTTT. The encoded protein is CASSQDRGYNTGELFF.

The chain combines TRBV13 with TRBJ2-1; 8 nucleotides agree with TRBD1. Germline-derived CDR1 and CDR2 are PRHDT and FYEKMQ (reference sequence). CDR3 length: 15 amino acids. V was pared by 5 bases and J by 3 bases, with 6 bases of the junction left unmatched. The CDR3 reads CASSQRTGGYNEQFF. The DNA for the CDR3 is TGTGCCAGCAGCCAAAGAACAGGGGGCTACAATGAGCAGTTCTTC.

DNA of the CDR3: TGTGCCAGCAGCCAAGTAGGGACAGCCTTCAGGCATGGCTACACCTTC. Translation gives CASSQVGTAFRHGYTF. The chain combines TRBV3-1 (or the pseudogene TRBV3-2) with TRBJ1-2; 7 bases match TRBD1. Trimming took 1 base from V and 6 from J; bases not matched to a gene: 11. The CDR3 runs to 16 residues. Germline CDR1 LGHDT, CDR2 YNNKEL (reference sequence).

The chain links TRBV14 to TRBJ2-2; TRBD1 matches 8 bases. V was clipped by 5 bases and J by 3 bases; unmatched bases: 11. The CDR3 sequence is 17 residues long. Germline CDR1 SGHDN, CDR2 FVKESK. For the CDR3, the DNA is TGTGCCAGCAGCTTTCTTCAGGGGGCCACATACACCGGGGAGCTGTTTTTT. This encodes CASSFLQGATYTGELFF.

This clone has only one observation. The chain couples TRBV7-2 to TRBJ2-3; no firm D call. The germline V and J ends were trimmed by 5 bases and 6 bases, with 12 bases remaining between them. This CDR3 contains 13 residues. Germline CDR1 is SGHTA and CDR2 is FQGNSA. In DNA, the CDR3 is TGTGCCAGCAGCAGTTTCTACTTGGATACGCAGTATTTT. This encodes CASSSFYLDTQYF.

The chain employs TRBV18 and TRBJ1-4; 9 bases align to TRBD1. CDR3 length: 15 residues. Germline V lookup: CDR1 KGHSH, CDR2 LQKENI. J lost 3 bases, V lost 6 bases, and 5 bases had no gene match. The CDR3 bases are TGTGCCAGCTCTCCGACAGGGGGTTCTAATGAAAAACTGTTTTTT. Translation: CASSPTGGSNEKLFF.

This rearrangement joins TRBV6-5 to TRBJ2-7, with a tentative D call TRBD1 (6 bases). CDR3 length: 14 residues. Germline V gene data show CDR1 as MNHEY and CDR2 as SVGAGI. The germline V and J ends were trimmed by 6 bases and 2 bases, with 14 bases remaining between them. The CDR3 DNA follows: TGTGCCAGCAGCCACCCGGGACATACCTACGAGCAGTACTTC. Translating gives CASSHPGHTYEQYF.

This chain joins TRBV5-4 and TRBJ2-7; possible D gene TRBD2, 6 bases. Trimming cost V 0 bases and J 2 bases, with 15 bases left between them. Germline CDR1 SGHNT, CDR2 YYREEE (reference sequence). The CDR3 sequence is 16 residues long. The CDR3 here is CASSLGGWGDTYEQYF. CDR3 bases: TGTGCCAGCAGCTTGGGGGGTTGGGGGGATACCTACGAGCAGTACTTC.

The chain is built from TRBV6-5 and TRBJ2-2, with 10 bases fitting TRBD2. The CDR3 runs to 14 residues. The V gene end was trimmed by 11 bases and the J gene end by 6 bases; junction bases not matched to a gene: 9. Germline V lookup: CDR1 MNHEY, CDR2 SVGAGI. In DNA form, the CDR3 reads TGTGCCTGCATGGCTAGCGGGGGTGCCGGGGAGCTGTTTTTT. Translating gives CACMASGGAGELFF.

The chain combines TRBV6-1 with TRBJ1-5; D gene uncertain. The germline V gene encodes CDR1 MNHNS and CDR2 SASEGT. The V end was cut by 1 base, the J end by 6 bases, with 10 bases between. The CDR3 has 14 residues. CDR3 region: CASSEVSKGQPQHF. In nucleotides, the CDR3 is TGTGCCAGCAGTGAAGTATCGAAGGGTCAGCCCCAGCATTTT.

With regard to this clone: A read error may account for a junction end that differs from germline. Additional DNA sequences in this sample encode the identical CDR3. V gene TRBV9 combines with J gene TRBJ1-3; D gene uncertain. CDR1 and CDR2 from the germline V gene are SGDLS and YYNGEE. CDR3 length: 16 residues. The CDR3 protein is CASSVVDSGWVNTIYF. For the CDR3, the DNA is TGTGCCAGTAGCGTAGTGGACTCGGGCTGGGTAAACACCATATATTTT. Based on the CDR3 plus reference TRBV9 and TRBJ1-3, the full variable domain is DSGVTQTPKHLITATGQRVTLRCSPRSGDLSVYWYQQSLDQGLQFLIQYYNGEERAKGNILERFSAQQFPDLHSELNLSSLELGDSALYFCASSVVDSGWVNTIYFGEGSWLTVV.

The rearrangement links TRBV12-3 or TRBV12-4 to TRBJ1-1; D is unresolved. The CDR3 totals 13 residues. V lost 5 bases to trimming and J lost 1 base, with 8 bases between them. The CDR3 is CASSEIRNTEAFF. For the CDR3, the DNA is TGTGCCAGCAGTGAGATCAGGAACACTGAAGCTTTCTTT.

The chain recombines TRBV14 with TRBJ2-7; D possibly corresponds to TRBD2 (6 bases). Trimming removed 0 bases at V and 5 bases at J, with 23 bases between. This CDR3 has 18 amino acids. In germline, CDR1 is SGHDN, CDR2 FVKESK. CDR3 amino acids: CASSQERGGLTGVNEQYF. The CDR3 nucleotides are TGTGCCAGCAGCCAAGAAAGAGGAGGGTTAACGGGGGTCAACGAGCAGTACTTC.

The chain couples TRBV5-1 to TRBJ2-7, with a possible D match to TRBD1 (6 bases). Germline V lookup: CDR1 SGHRS, CDR2 YFSETQ. V lost 3 bases and J 2 bases, leaving 18 bases between the germline ends. This CDR3 has 16 residues. The CDR3 DNA follows: TGCGCCAGCAGCTGGAGTACGGACAGTCCCACCTACGAGCAGTACTTC. Its protein is CASSWSTDSPTYEQYF. The whole variable domain, filled in from reference TRBV5-1 and TRBJ2-7, reads KAGVTQTPRYLIKTRGQQVTLSCSPISGHRSVSWYQQTPGQGLQFLFEYFSETQRNKGNFPGRFSGRQFSNSRSEMNVSTLELGDSALYLCASSWSTDSPTYEQYFGPGTRLTVT.

The V and J genes are TRBV7-8 and TRBJ1-2; a weak D match, TRBD1 (5 bases). Trimming left V 1 base short and J 5 bases short, with 11 bases between. CDR1 and CDR2 from the germline V gene are SGHVS and FQNEAQ. The CDR3 has 14 amino acids. CDR3 in amino acids: CASSLGTGVYGYTF. CDR3 sequence (DNA): TGTGCCAGCAGCTTAGGAACAGGCGTTTATGGCTACACCTTC.

V usage is TRBV6-1 and J usage is TRBJ2-6; D remains unclear. Germline CDR1 and CDR2: MNHNS and SASEGT. The CDR3 extends over 16 amino acids. Trimming pared 1 base from V and 1 base from J, leaving 8 bases between. The CDR3 DNA is TGTGCCAGCAGTGAAGAGTCTGGGTCTGGGGCCAACGTCCTGACTTTC. Translating it yields CASSEESGSGANVLTF.

The chain links TRBV14 to TRBJ2-3, with D possibly being TRBD1 (5 bases). Trimming shortened V by 2 bases and J by 4 bases, and 13 bases separated the two germline ends. From germline, CDR1 is SGHDN and CDR2 FVKESK. The CDR3 length is 15 residues. CDR3 sequence: CASSQSPGWSDTQYF. The CDR3 nucleotides read TGTGCCAGCAGCCAATCCCCAGGGTGGTCAGATACGCAGTATTTT.

The rearrangement uses TRBV28 and TRBJ2-3; TRBD2 might be the D (6 bases). The CDR3 has 15 residues. The germline CDR1 and CDR2 sequences are MDHEN and SYDVKM. Trimming shortened V by 7 bases and J by 2 bases, and 16 bases separated the two germline ends. The CDR3 DNA sequence: TGTGCCAGCACGACTAGTGGGATTTACACAGATACGCAGTATTTT. Translated: CASTTSGIYTDTQYF.

V usage is TRBV6-2 or TRBV6-3 and J usage is TRBJ1-6; D is unresolved. This CDR3 spans 14 amino acids. CDR1 is MNHEY, CDR2 SVGEGT, per germline. V was cut by 0 bases and J by 9 bases, with 9 bases left in between. DNA for the CDR3: TGTGCCAGCAGTTACTCGGCAGGCACTTCACCCCTCCACTTT. Protein sequence: CASSYSAGTSPLHF.

The chain has TRBV29-1 and TRBJ2-3; 7 bases fit TRBD1. Germline V CDR1 and CDR2: SQVTM, ANQGSEA. This CDR3 has 14 amino acids. Trimming at V came to 7 bases and at J to 1 base, leaving 8 bases not matched to a gene. CDR3 amino acids: CSGRQGWGTDTQYF. CDR3 DNA sequence: TGCAGCGGCCGACAGGGCTGGGGCACAGATACGCAGTATTTT.

The chain carries TRBV5-6 and TRBJ2-6; D remains ambiguous. V lost 4 bases to trimming and J lost 0 bases, with 8 bases between them. There are 15 residues in the CDR3. Germline V gene sequence: CDR1 SGHDT, CDR2 YYEEEE. CDR3 bases: TGTGCCAGCAGCCCGTGGGGCTCTGGGGCCAACGTCCTGACTTTC. Encoded protein: CASSPWGSGANVLTF.

The chain uses TRBV3-1 (or the pseudogene TRBV3-2) and TRBJ2-1; 7 positions agree with TRBD1. The CDR3 consists of 17 residues. Germline V gene data show CDR1 as LGHDT and CDR2 as YNNKEL (reference sequence). V shed 0 bases, J shed 3 bases, and the junction held 8 bases outside the gene matches. The CDR3 DNA sequence: TGTGCCAGCAGCCAAGAGATGGAAAGGGGGCTCTACAATGAGCAGTTCTTC. Translation: CASSQEMERGLYNEQFF.

The chain is built from TRBV16 and TRBJ2-3; maybe TRBD1 (6 bases). CDR1 is KGHSY and CDR2 is FQNENV in the germline V gene. The V end lost 4 bases, the J end lost 0 bases, and 17 bases lay between the germline ends. This CDR3 comprises 17 residues. CDR3 bases: TGTGCCAGCAGCCCCCACCCGGACAGAGCGAGCACAGATACGCAGTATTTT. It translates to CASSPHPDRASTDTQYF.

The chain has TRBV11-2 and TRBJ1-1; unclear D gene. This CDR3 has 13 amino acids. The germline V gene has CDR1 SGHAT and CDR2 FQNNGV. The germline V and J ends were trimmed by 2 bases and 5 bases, with 9 bases remaining between them. The CDR3 spells CASSLSRRTEAFF. CDR3 DNA: TGTGCCAGCAGCTTATCCCGACGGACTGAAGCTTTCTTT.

The chain recombines TRBV5-1 with TRBJ1-1, with TRBD1 matching over 7 bases. V was pared by 4 bases and J by 0 bases, with 3 bases of the junction left unmatched. The germline V gene has CDR1 SGHRS and CDR2 YFSETQ. The CDR3 consists of 14 residues. CDR3 bases: TGCGCCAGCAGCCCGGACAGGATGAACACTGAAGCTTTCTTT. Translated: CASSPDRMNTEAFF.

V gene TRBV6-1 combines with J gene TRBJ1-3; a weak D match, TRBD1 (5 bases). V lost 4 bases and J lost 1, with 17 bases in between. The CDR3 is 17 residues long. Germline CDR1 reads MNHNS; CDR2 reads SASEGT. The CDR3 coding sequence is TGTGCCAGCAGTGGGCGAGGGACGGATACTTCTGGAAACACCATATATTTT. This sequence encodes CASSGRGTDTSGNTIYF.